Below, 30 T cell receptor beta chains from the same sample are listed, as sequenced in a study of cytomegalovirus exposure and HLA in healthy donors (dated by TCRdb to the late 2010s). The protocol used for the library was the immunoSEQ multiplex PCR assay. TCRdb re-hosts the immuneACCESS table, in-frame sequences only. Its copies lack some clones; in the studies checked, an unresolved V gene accounts for under half of them, and the cause for the rest is not known. This sample gives about 160,000 clones in total; 84% of them show up just once. The top ten clonotypes cover more than 8.5% of the sample. The material sequenced was PBMCs. These receptors originate from a man aged 30 to 45 in good health and CMV-seropositive.

This chain links TRBV6-1 with TRBJ2-2; 10 positions agree with TRBD2. The CDR3 sequence is 14 residues long. The germline gives CDR1 MNHNS, CDR2 SASEGT. J was trimmed by 6 bases and V by 11 bases; bases with no gene match: 9. The CDR3 spells CAGKRGGLAGELFF. CDR3 bases: TGTGCCGGAAAGCGGGGGGGCCTTGCCGGGGAGCTGTTTTTT.

The chain couples TRBV13 to TRBJ2-7; 9 nucleotides line up with TRBD1. The CDR3 contains 14 residues. The V gene's germline CDR1 is PRHDT and CDR2 FYEKMQ (reference sequence). V trimming: 6 bases; J trimming: 2 bases; junction bases outside the gene matches: 5. CDR3 in amino acids: CASRRTGEAYEQYF. CDR3 coding DNA: TGTGCCAGCAGGCGGACAGGGGAGGCCTACGAGCAGTACTTC.

In nucleotides, the CDR3 is TGTGCCAGCAGTCCCCACCAGGGGAACGAGCAGTACTTC. Its protein product is CASSPHQGNEQYF. The gene calls are TRBV6-1 and TRBJ2-7; tentatively, D is TRBD1 (6 bases). The germline CDR1 and CDR2 sequences are MNHNS and SASEGT. There are 13 residues in the CDR3. V shed 5 bases and J shed 5 bases, with 13 bases lying between them.

The V gene is TRBV7-9, the J gene TRBJ1-6; D unresolved. V lost 5 bases to trimming and J lost 8 bases, with 10 bases between them. This CDR3 is built from 13 residues. Germline V gene sequence: CDR1 SEHNR, CDR2 FQNEAQ (reference sequence). The CDR3 spells CASSPREDSPLHF. CDR3 DNA sequence: TGTGCCAGCAGCCCCCGTGAGGATTCACCCCTCCACTTT.

The chain employs TRBV9 and TRBJ2-5, with D unclear. This CDR3 is 12 amino acids long. Trimming removed 4 bases at V and 10 bases at J, with 14 bases between. Germline-derived CDR1 and CDR2 are SGDLS and YYNGEE. The CDR3 coding sequence is TGTGCCAGCAGCTCCCAAGCGAGCCGCCAGTACTTC. It specifies CASSSQASRQYF.

This clone has only a few counts. The rearrangement uses TRBV29-1 and TRBJ1-1; D is unclear. CDR1 is SQVTM, CDR2 ANQGSEA, per germline. The CDR3 totals 10 residues. V was clipped by 7 bases and J by 1 base, with 4 bases between them. Here the CDR3 reads CSDQNTEAFF. For the CDR3, the DNA is TGCAGCGATCAGAACACTGAAGCTTTCTTT.

This clone was counted once. This chain links TRBV29-1 with TRBJ1-4; D is possibly TRBD1 (5 bases). The CDR3 sequence is 15 residues long. CDR1 and CDR2 from the germline V gene are SQVTM and ANQGSEA. Trimming took 4 bases from V and 2 from J, leaving 14 bases between them. Written as DNA, the CDR3 is TGCAGCGTTGGCCCTCAGGGAAGGACTAATGAAAAACTGTTTTTT. Protein product: CSVGPQGRTNEKLFF.

The genes are TRBV7-8 and TRBJ1-4, with 9 bases matching TRBD1. Germline trimming cut 5 bases from V and 13 bases from J; bases unmatched to any gene: 11. The CDR3 covers 14 residues. CDR1 and CDR2 (germline): SGHVS, FQNEAQ. CDR3 residues: CASSPFPRTGALFF. CDR3 DNA sequence: TGTGCCAGCAGCCCCTTCCCTAGGACAGGGGCACTGTTTTTT.

The chain uses TRBV7-7 and TRBJ2-5; 7 bases align to TRBD2. The CDR3 consists of 16 residues. Losses at the gene ends were 4 bases for V and 4 bases for J; bases not matched to a gene: 12. CDR1 and CDR2 from the germline V gene are SSHAT and FNYEAQ (reference sequence). This CDR3 is CASSSGSPTGGETQYF. CDR3 DNA sequence: TGTGCCAGCAGCTCCGGGTCGCCTACGGGGGGAGAGACCCAGTACTTC.

V usage is TRBV9 and J usage is TRBJ2-6; 7 bases align to TRBD1. Unmatched junction bases numbered 9, after V lost 3 bases and J lost 0 bases. This CDR3 region has 18 residues. CDR1 is SGDLS and CDR2 is YYNGEE in the germline V gene. The CDR3, as DNA: TGTGCCAGCAGCGCCAGGACAGGAAAGGGCTCTGGGGCCAACGTCCTGACTTTC. Encoded protein: CASSARTGKGSGANVLTF.

V and J are TRBV15 and TRBJ2-1; TRBD2 aligns across 11 bases. Germline V gives CDR1 LNHNV, CDR2 YYDKDF (reference sequence). This CDR3 contains 19 residues. Trimming cost V 2 bases and J 0 bases; bases outside gene matches: 9. The CDR3 nucleotides are TGTGCCACCAGCAGACCGGGACTAGCGGACATGAGCTCCTACAATGAGCAGTTCTTC. Translating it yields CATSRPGLADMSSYNEQFF.

The chain recombines TRBV2 with TRBJ2-7; 7 bases map to TRBD1. Germline V CDR1 and CDR2: SNHLY, FYNNEI. V gave up 7 bases and J gave up 2 bases; unmatched junction bases: 17. This CDR3 is 17 amino acids long. The CDR3 protein is CASTLSGTGEPTYEQYF. Here the CDR3 DNA reads TGTGCCAGCACCTTATCTGGTACAGGGGAGCCCACCTACGAGCAGTACTTC.

The chain is built from TRBV19 and TRBJ1-4; D is unclear. The CDR3 loop spans 10 amino acids. Trimming pared 3 bases from V and 13 bases from J, leaving 6 bases between. Germline V gives CDR1 LNHDA, CDR2 SQIVND (reference sequence). The CDR3 loop is CASSISGLFF. CDR3 coding DNA: TGTGCCAGTAGTATTTCCGGACTGTTTTTT.

The chain employs TRBV2 and TRBJ1-5, with TRBD1 as a possible D gene (5 bases). The CDR3 spans 13 residues. Trimming cost V 8 bases and J 5 bases, with 13 bases left between them. CDR1 is SNHLY and CDR2 is FYNNEI in the germline V gene. The DNA of the CDR3 is TGTGCCAGCGCGCCAGGGTCTTATCAGCCCCAGCATTTT. This codes for CASAPGSYQPQHF.

This chain joins TRBV1 and TRBJ2-5; the D call of TRBD2 is as the table states it, not checked on the DNA. TRBV1 is labeled a pseudogene. This CDR3 has 10 amino acids. The CDR3: CTSSPETQYF. Here the CDR3 DNA reads TGCACCAGCTCCCCGGAGACCCAGTACTTC.

The chain joins TRBV5-4 to TRBJ1-2; 10 nucleotides line up with TRBD1. Trimming removed 3 bases from V and 4 bases from J; junction bases left unmatched: 15. Germline V gene data show CDR1 as SGHNT and CDR2 as YYREEE (reference sequence). This CDR3 region has 18 residues. The CDR3 region is CASSWGGTGASRGYGYTF. CDR3 DNA: TGTGCCAGCAGCTGGGGAGGGACAGGGGCCTCAAGGGGCTATGGCTACACCTTC.

In this sample, this clone turned up a few times. The rearrangement links TRBV5-8 to TRBJ2-4, with 10 nucleotides matching TRBD1. V shed 2 bases, J shed 2 bases, and the junction held 4 bases outside the gene matches. The CDR3 covers 16 residues. The germline V gene has CDR1 SGHTS and CDR2 YDEGEE. The CDR3 reads CASSFGTGVTKNIQYF. CDR3 sequence (DNA): TGTGCCAGCAGCTTCGGGACAGGGGTAACCAAAAACATTCAGTACTTC.

The chain couples TRBV19 to TRBJ2-6, with D tentatively TRBD1 (5 bases). Germline CDR1 reads LNHDA; CDR2 reads SQIVND (reference sequence). CDR3 size: 15 residues. V was trimmed by 6 bases and J by 2 bases, leaving 11 bases between them. CDR3 sequence reads: CASSLDSPGANVLTF. The CDR3 nucleotides are TGTGCCAGTAGCCTAGACAGTCCTGGGGCCAACGTCCTGACTTTC.

Only one count was recorded for this clone. The rearrangement uses TRBV4-3 and TRBJ2-3; 7 bases map to TRBD1. The CDR3 is made up of 14 amino acids. Trimming removed 1 base from V and 6 bases from J; junction bases left unmatched: 4. Per germline, CDR1 LGHNA and CDR2 YSLEER. As DNA, the CDR3 is TGCGCCAGCAGCCAAGGACTCAGGGGGGATACGCAGTATTTT. Translating it yields CASSQGLRGDTQYF.

This chain uses TRBV19 with TRBJ2-7; TRBD1 is a possible D gene (5 bases). Germline V gene sequence: CDR1 LNHDA, CDR2 SQIVND (reference sequence). This CDR3 comprises 14 residues. Deletions cut 0 bases from V and 3 bases from J, with 9 bases between. As DNA, the CDR3 is TGTGCCAGTAGTATAGACGCGACAGACTACGAGCAGTACTTC. Encoded protein: CASSIDATDYEQYF.

About this clone: Other nucleotide sequences from this sample produce the same CDR3. The chain carries TRBV4-3 and TRBJ2-7, with 7 bases fitting TRBD1. V was clipped by 0 bases and J by 3 bases; unmatched bases: 2. Germline V lookup: CDR1 LGHNA, CDR2 YSLEER. The CDR3 sequence is 14 residues long. The CDR3 DNA follows: TGCGCCAGCAGCCAAGACAGGGGGAGCTACGAGCAGTACTTC. The encoded protein is CASSQDRGSYEQYF.

The chain joins TRBV15 to TRBJ2-6, with TRBD2 matching 7 bases. The CDR3 runs to 20 residues. V lost 5 bases to trimming and J lost 0 bases; unmatched junction nucleotides: 16. Looked up from germline, CDR1 is LNHNV and CDR2 is YYDKDF (reference sequence). As DNA, the CDR3 is TGTGCCACCAGCTCGAGGAGACCGGGACTATACCTCTCTGGGGCCAACGTCCTGACTTTC. Its protein is CATSSRRPGLYLSGANVLTF.

The CDR3 protein is CASSPNRDDNQPQHF. For the CDR3, the DNA is TGTGCCAGCTCACCTAACAGGGACGACAATCAGCCCCAGCATTTT. The gene calls are TRBV18 and TRBJ1-5; D might be TRBD1 (6 bases). This CDR3 has 15 residues. V was clipped by 3 bases and J by 3 bases, with 12 bases between them. The germline CDR1 and CDR2 sequences are KGHSH and LQKENI.

V is TRBV10-1 and J is TRBJ2-7; D possibly corresponds to TRBD1 (6 bases). Trimming cost V 4 bases and J 2 bases, with 12 bases left between them. Germline V gene lookup returns CDR1 WNHNN and CDR2 SYGVQD (reference sequence). The CDR3 extends over 14 amino acids. Here the CDR3 DNA reads TGCGCCAGCAGTGTTTCACAGGGCCCCTACGAGCAGTACTTC. Protein: CASSVSQGPYEQYF.

This clone was detected only once. The chain uses TRBV7-8 and TRBJ2-5, with 8 nucleotides matching TRBD2. From germline, CDR1 is SGHVS and CDR2 FQNEAQ. The CDR3 extends over 16 amino acids. Losses at the gene ends were 4 bases for V and 5 bases for J; bases not matched to a gene: 12. CDR3 DNA: TGTGCCAGCAGCTACTCAAGTGGGACTAGTAGCGAGACCCAGTACTTC. Amino acids: CASSYSSGTSSETQYF.

V gene TRBV28 combines with J gene TRBJ1-2, with D perhaps matching TRBD1 (6 bases). The CDR3 has 14 residues. Germline V gene data show CDR1 as MDHEN and CDR2 as SYDVKM. V was clipped by 4 bases and J by 6 bases, with 15 bases between them. This chain's CDR3 is CASSYRQVLDGYTF. CDR3 DNA: TGTGCCAGCAGTTACCGACAGGTCTTAGATGGCTACACCTTC.

The table lists this clone with a count of one. The chain is built from TRBV7-2 and TRBJ2-3; 11 bases fit TRBD2. The CDR3 runs to 17 residues. Germline CDR1 is SGHTA and CDR2 is FQGNSA. V gave up 1 base and J gave up 6 bases; unmatched junction bases: 9. CDR3 nucleotide sequence: TGTGCCAGCAGCTTAGGGTTTAGCGGGGGGGCCCCGGATACGCAGTATTTT. This sequence encodes CASSLGFSGGAPDTQYF.

This clone has only one observation. This chain connects TRBV7-3 to TRBJ2-1, with 11 nucleotides matching TRBD2. Germline-derived CDR1 and CDR2 are SGHTA and FQGTGA. The V segment lost 2 bases and the J segment 7 bases; nucleotides outside the gene matches: 10. There are 17 residues in the CDR3. CDR3 coding DNA: TGTGCCAGCAGCTTACTCCCGGGGCTAGCGGGAGGTAATGAGCAGTTCTTC. As protein: CASSLLPGLAGGNEQFF.

This sequence joins TRBV5-1 and TRBJ2-3; 8 bases are a match to TRBD2. The CDR3 has 17 amino acids. Germline CDR1 is SGHRS and CDR2 is YFSETQ. The J segment lost 0 bases and the V segment lost 1 base, leaving 7 bases of the junction unmatched. DNA for the CDR3: TGCGCCAGCAGCTTGAAGAAGGGCGGGAGGAGCACAGATACGCAGTATTTT. It yields the protein CASSLKKGGRSTDTQYF.

The gene calls are TRBV7-9 and TRBJ1-5; D not resolved. The CDR3 has 13 amino acids. CDR1 and CDR2 (germline): SEHNR, FQNEAQ (reference sequence). The V end lost 0 bases, the J end lost 5 bases, and 5 bases lay between the germline ends. CDR3 residues: CASSLAQDQPQHF. DNA of the CDR3: TGTGCCAGCAGCTTAGCCCAGGATCAGCCCCAGCATTTT.